Each of the 6 T cell receptor beta chains below was sequenced from the same sample in a study of blood T cell repertoires in COVID-19. Generated by immunoSEQ multiplex PCR, the TCRdb table keeps only in-frame clones and is missing some. The table shows approximately 35,000 clones, with more than 90% occurring only once. Sample: peripheral blood. These receptors all come from a human donor in a cohort sampled during active COVID-19.

The chain couples TRBV28 to TRBJ2-5; possible D gene TRBD2, 5 bases. The CDR3 sequence is 11 residues long. Per germline, CDR1 MDHEN and CDR2 SYDVKM. V was pared by 5 bases and J by 8 bases, with 9 bases between. The CDR3 loop is CASSTRVTQYF. The CDR3 DNA reads as TGTGCCAGCAGTACTAGGGTAACCCAGTACTTC.

The chain joins TRBV3-1 (or the pseudogene TRBV3-2) to TRBJ2-5; 11 positions agree with TRBD1. Germline CDR1 and CDR2: LGHDT and YNNKEL (reference sequence). V lost 4 bases and J lost 5; bases outside the gene matches: 6. CDR3 length equals 15 residues. CDR3 in amino acids: CASSLGTGGVETQYF. The CDR3 region has the DNA TGTGCCAGCAGCCTCGGGACAGGGGGTGTGGAGACCCAGTACTTC.

In this sample, this clone turned up once. The V gene is TRBV4-2, the J gene TRBJ2-1; a possible D gene is TRBD1 (6 bases). The CDR3 length is 16 residues. Trimming pared 0 bases from V and 6 bases from J, leaving 15 bases between. The germline CDR1 and CDR2 sequences are LGHNA and YNFKEQ. For the CDR3, the DNA is TGTGCCAGCAGCCAAGAGTCGGCAGGGGATCCCAATGAGCAGTTCTTC. It codes for CASSQESAGDPNEQFF.

The CDR3 loop reads CASSRQGSGELFF. The CDR3 DNA reads as TGTGCCAGCTCGCGACAGGGATCCGGGGAGCTGTTTTTT. V gene TRBV18 combines with J gene TRBJ2-2, with 7 bases aligning to TRBD1. Germline V gives CDR1 KGHSH, CDR2 LQKENI. The CDR3 totals 13 residues. J gave up 6 bases and V 6 bases, and 4 bases lay outside the gene matches. Using reference TRBV18 and TRBJ2-2 for the parts outside the CDR3, the full variable domain is NAGVMQNPRHLVRRRGQEARLRCSPMKGHSHVYWYRQLPEEGLKFMVYLQKENIIDESGMPKERFSAEFPKEGPSILRIQQVVRGDSAAYFCASSRQGSGELFFGEGSRLTVL.

This chain uses TRBV19 with TRBJ1-4; 9 nucleotides line up with TRBD1. J gave up 2 bases and V 7 bases, and 11 bases lay outside the gene matches. CDR1 is LNHDA, CDR2 SQIVND, per germline (reference sequence). CDR3 length equals 17 residues. For the CDR3, the DNA is TGTGCCAGTAAGCAGCCGGGACAGGGAACCACTAATGAAAAACTGTTTTTT. This gives the protein CASKQPGQGTTNEKLFF.

The V gene is TRBV5-5, the J gene TRBJ2-2; 8 bases map to TRBD1. In germline, CDR1 is SGHKS, CDR2 YYEKEE (reference sequence). J lost 3 bases, V lost 4 bases, and 5 bases had no gene match. The CDR3 sequence is 15 residues long. In DNA, the CDR3 is TGTGCCAGCAGCCCCCAGACAGGGGACACCGGGGAGCTGTTTTTT. Translation: CASSPQTGDTGELFF. The full variable domain, in which reference TRBV5-5 and TRBJ2-2 provide the parts outside the CDR3, is DAGVTQSPTHLIKTRGQQVTLRCSPISGHKSVSWYQQVLGQGPQFIFQYYEKEERGRGNFPDRFSARQFPNYSSELNVNALLLGDSALYLCASSPQTGDTGELFFGEGSRLTVL.